This TCR beta chain derives from a study of blood T cell repertoires in COVID-19. This CDR3 has 13 residues. V lost 5 bases, J lost 8 bases, and 7 bases stayed unmatched. Germline V gene data show CDR1 as SQVTM and CDR2 as ANQGSEA. Libraries were prepared by immunoSEQ multiplex PCR; TCRdb keeps only in-frame clonotypes and omits some of them. The sample shows fewer than 350,000 clones, approximately 91% of them seen only once. Clinical histories supplied by participants themselves formed the basis of cohort assignment. This TCR came from a woman aged 40-49 years who had recovered from COVID-19. V gene TRBV29-1 combines with J gene TRBJ2-1, with 9 bases that match TRBD1. The sample consisted of PBMCs or T cells enriched from blood (not recorded which). The CDR3 DNA reads as TGCAGCGTTCGGGACAGGGTGGGCGATGAGCAGTTCTTC. This gives the protein CSVRDRVGDEQFF.